This T cell receptor beta chain was recorded in a study of blood T cell repertoires in COVID-19. Assay used: immunoSEQ multiplex PCR; TCRdb lists only in-frame clones, some missing. The sample lists about 330,000 clones; about 85% were seen once. Participant ages covered about 18 to 95 years across some 25 US areas. Cohort placement rested on clinical history that participants reported themselves. Before being deemed recovered, Cohort 3 donors had two negative PCRs, clearance, or symptom resolution. V lost 0 bases, J lost 7 bases, and 11 bases lay in between. This CDR3 has 15 residues. From germline, CDR1 is SGHDT and CDR2 YYEEEE.

The sequencing sample was made of PBMCs or T cells enriched from blood (not recorded which). This chain joins TRBV5-6 and TRBJ1-6; tentative D call: TRBD1 (6 bases). The clonotype comes from a woman aged 25 to 39 who had recovered from COVID-19. CDR3 amino acids: CASSLEGVTNSPLHF. The CDR3 coding sequence is TGTGCCAGCAGCTTGGAGGGGGTCACGAATTCACCCCTCCACTTT.